This T cell receptor beta chain stems from a study of T cell responses to AZD1222 COVID-19 vaccine. The study's findings and limits: The study found vaccine-associated CD4 TCRs spanning spike, dominant at 160-218 and 743-854. Receipt of two AZD1222 doses was followed by a rise in Spike-specific TCR breadth and depth.

The method was immunoSEQ multiplex PCR; TCRdb's version includes in-frame clones alone and lacks a portion of them. The sample holds tens of thousands of clones, around 93% seen once. Turning to this clone: The antigen is undetermined.

The CDR3 is 15 residues long. Germline V gives CDR1 MNHEY, CDR2 SVGAGI. Trimming removed 7 bases at V and 4 bases at J, with 16 bases between. The input for sequencing was peripheral blood, taken 28 days after the second AZD1222 dose. This sequence originates from an adult who received the AZD1222 COVID-19 vaccine. The chain couples TRBV6-5 to TRBJ1-4; D not resolved. The CDR3 region is CASTERWPNNEKLFF. The CDR3 nucleotides read TGTGCCAGCACCGAGAGGTGGCCGAATAATGAAAAACTGTTTTTT.